The 27 T cell receptor beta chains below were found in one sample sequenced in a study of beta chain features in type 1 diabetes. All of the isolated RNA was reverse transcribed, so expressed TCRB transcripts were sequenced. Produced via immunoSEQ multiplex PCR; TCRdb's table is partial and in-frame only. The sample comprises 350,000 to 450,000 clones, more than 13% of which are singletons, and approximately 0.02% rests with the top ten. Material: naive CD4+ T cells from blood. These receptors all come from a young woman in good health.

This clone was detected a few times. The V call is TRBV6-1, the J call TRBJ2-4; 8 bases fit TRBD1. V lost 7 bases to trimming and J lost 4 bases; unmatched junction nucleotides: 9. This CDR3 has 15 amino acids. CDR1 is MNHNS and CDR2 is SASEGT in the germline V gene. The CDR3 loop reads CASTAWGTGKNIQYF. The CDR3 DNA reads as TGTGCCAGCACCGCGTGGGGGACAGGAAAAAACATTCAGTACTTC.

This clone occurred a few times. The CDR3: CASRGSRQGGDNEQFF. In DNA, the CDR3 is TGTGCCAGCAGGGGTTCACGACAGGGGGGCGACAATGAGCAGTTCTTC. This chain joins TRBV27 and TRBJ2-1, with TRBD1 matching 9 bases. After removal of 6 bases from V and 5 bases from J, the junction contained 11 bases not matched to a gene. Germline CDR1 and CDR2: MNHEY and SMNVEV (reference sequence). This CDR3 is 16 amino acids long.

This clone was detected a few times. DNA for the CDR3: TGTGCCAGCAGTTCTCAGGGCCTCCAAGAGACCCAGTACTTC. This sequence encodes CASSSQGLQETQYF. The chain recombines TRBV11-2 with TRBJ2-5; tentatively, D is TRBD1 (5 bases). The CDR3 runs 14 residues. Germline CDR1 SGHAT, CDR2 FQNNGV. Trimming cost V 6 bases and J 1 base, with 12 bases left between them.

This clone was detected a few times. This sequence joins TRBV5-4 and TRBJ2-1, with 13 bases lining up with TRBD2. The CDR3 extends over 15 amino acids. V dropped 4 bases and J dropped 5; count of bases not matched to a gene: 3. Germline CDR1 SGHNT, CDR2 YYREEE (reference sequence). This CDR3 is CASSMTSGRHNEQFF. Written as DNA, the CDR3 is TGTGCCAGCAGCATGACTAGCGGGAGGCACAATGAGCAGTTCTTC.

This clone was picked up a small number of times. The chain recombines TRBV4-2 with TRBJ2-7; 9 bases map to TRBD2. V dropped 1 base and J dropped 2; count of bases not matched to a gene: 6. CDR1 is LGHNA, CDR2 YNFKEQ, per germline. The CDR3 covers 16 residues. The chain's CDR3 is CASSQVLLAGPYEQYF. CDR3 DNA sequence: TGTGCCAGCAGCCAAGTTTTACTAGCGGGTCCCTACGAGCAGTACTTC.

This clone was counted a few times. This chain joins TRBV29-1 and TRBJ1-2; no clear D gene. V lost 4 bases, J lost 0 bases, and 12 bases lay in between. CDR1 is SQVTM and CDR2 is ANQGSEA in the germline V gene. The CDR3 spans 14 residues. The CDR3 region has the DNA TGCAGCGTTGTAAGCGGGTTCTCTAACTATGGCTACACCTTC. Translating it yields CSVVSGFSNYGYTF.

The table lists this clone with a few counts. The chain carries TRBV30 and TRBJ1-1, with TRBD1 identical over 7 bases. CDR1 and CDR2 (germline): GTSNPN, SVGIG (reference sequence). The CDR3 extends over 16 amino acids. V shed 1 base, J shed 7 bases, and the junction held 15 bases outside the gene matches. DNA of the CDR3: TGTGCCTGGAGTGAGGGACAGTTAGGACTCGAAAATGAAGCTTTCTTT. It is translated as CAWSEGQLGLENEAFF.

This clone was seen only a few times. At the DNA level, this CDR3 is encoded by other sequences in the same sample as well. The V gene is TRBV6-1, the J gene TRBJ1-5; possible D gene TRBD1, 6 bases. Trimming pared 0 bases from V and 6 bases from J, leaving 9 bases between. Germline-derived CDR1 and CDR2 are MNHNS and SASEGT. The CDR3 contains 14 residues. The CDR3 loop is CASSEAGGGQPQHF. For the CDR3, the DNA is TGTGCCAGCAGTGAAGCTGGGGGCGGTCAGCCCCAGCATTTT.

There are a few counts of this clone. The chain links TRBV27 to TRBJ2-1; 10 positions match TRBD2. Trimming removed 3 bases from V and 6 bases from J; junction bases left unmatched: 5. The germline gives CDR1 MNHEY, CDR2 SMNVEV (reference sequence). This CDR3 spans 15 amino acids. In DNA, the CDR3 is TGTGCCAGCAGTTTGGATACTAGCGGGGCCAATGAGCAGTTCTTC. Translated: CASSLDTSGANEQFF.

This clone turned up a few times. The chain carries TRBV18 and TRBJ2-2; D ambiguous. Looked up from germline, CDR1 is KGHSH and CDR2 is LQKENI. This CDR3 is built from 12 residues. V was pared by 6 bases and J by 5 bases, with 7 bases between. The CDR3 bases are TGTGCCAGCTCCGAGGTGACCGGGGAGCTGTTTTTT. This encodes CASSEVTGELFF.

This clone was seen a few times. The chain combines TRBV29-1 with TRBJ2-7; 11 bases agree with TRBD1. The germline V gene encodes CDR1 SQVTM and CDR2 ANQGSEA. Trimming took 6 bases from V and 0 from J; bases not matched to a gene: 13. This CDR3 has 17 residues. CDR3 bases: TGCAGCGTGAGGGGAAAAAAGGACAGGGGGCACTCCTACGAGCAGTACTTC. Its protein product is CSVRGKKDRGHSYEQYF.

This clone has just a few counts. J is TRBJ2-1 and V is TRBV30; maybe TRBD1 (5 bases). The CDR3 covers 14 residues. The germline V gene has CDR1 GTSNPN and CDR2 SVGIG (reference sequence). V dropped 1 base and J dropped 8 bases, with 15 bases sitting between them. CDR3 protein: CAWSAGLTDHEQFF. DNA for the CDR3: TGTGCCTGGAGTGCAGGGCTCACGGACCATGAGCAGTTCTTC.

V and J are TRBV20-1 and TRBJ2-7; a possible D gene is TRBD1 (6 bases). V was shortened by 5 bases and J by 4 bases, with 9 bases between the two germline ends. CDR1 and CDR2 from the germline V gene are DFQATT and SNEGSKA (reference sequence). This CDR3 spans 11 amino acids. Here the CDR3 reads CSAYRAYEQYF. DNA for the CDR3: TGCAGTGCTTACAGGGCGTACGAGCAGTACTTC.

The chain employs TRBV28 and TRBJ2-7; D gene uncertain. Between the trimmed V and J ends, which lost 3 bases and 2 bases, there was a span of 8 bases. CDR1 and CDR2 (germline): MDHEN, SYDVKM. There are 13 residues in the CDR3. CDR3 loop: CASSLIAPYEQYF. The CDR3 DNA reads as TGTGCCAGCAGTTTGATAGCTCCCTACGAGCAGTACTTC.

This clone was observed a few times. The V gene is TRBV11-3, the J gene TRBJ2-3; TRBD2 might be the D (5 bases). V was clipped by 2 bases and J by 5 bases, with 8 bases between them. Germline lookup yields CDR1 SGHNT and CDR2 YENEEA. The CDR3 extends over 13 amino acids. CDR3 amino acids: CASSLLAGDTQYF. The CDR3, as DNA: TGTGCCAGCAGCTTACTCGCGGGAGATACGCAGTATTTT.

This clone showed up just a few times. The gene calls are TRBV29-1 and TRBJ2-1, with 11 bases identical to TRBD2. The CDR3 sequence is 12 residues long. Germline CDR1 is SQVTM and CDR2 is ANQGSEA. CDR3 residues: CGGLAGGNEQFF. Here the CDR3 DNA reads TGCGGGGGGCTAGCGGGAGGCAATGAGCAGTTCTTC.

The CDR3 nucleotides read TGTGCCAGCAGTGAAAGGGCGGGAGTTTGGGAGACCCAGTACTTC. It codes for CASSERAGVWETQYF. The chain links TRBV6-1 to TRBJ2-5; 7 bases fit TRBD2. Germline V lookup: CDR1 MNHNS, CDR2 SASEGT. The V gene end was trimmed by 2 bases and the J gene end by 5 bases; junction bases not matched to a gene: 8. This CDR3 spans 15 amino acids.

There are a few counts of this clone. The rearrangement joins TRBV5-1 to TRBJ1-2; D call uncertain. Per germline, CDR1 SGHRS and CDR2 YFSETQ. The CDR3 is 13 residues long. Deletions cut 1 base from V and 3 bases from J, with 7 bases between. The CDR3 DNA reads TGCGCCAGCAGCTTGCAGGACTACTATGGCTACACCTTC. Translating gives CASSLQDYYGYTF.

The CDR3 region has the DNA TGTGCCAGCAGTACGGGACACAAGGCCGAGCAGTACTTC. Protein sequence: CASSTGHKAEQYF. The rearrangement uses TRBV7-9 and TRBJ2-7; D perhaps matches TRBD1 (6 bases). The CDR3 is 13 amino acids. V was cut by 6 bases and J by 6 bases, with 15 bases left in between. From germline, CDR1 is SEHNR and CDR2 FQNEAQ (reference sequence).

This clone occurred a few times. The V call is TRBV19, the J call TRBJ2-1; tentatively, D is TRBD2 (6 bases). The V and J ends lost 6 bases and 4 bases respectively, with 19 bases between them. The CDR3 covers 16 residues. Germline CDR1 and CDR2: LNHDA and SQIVND (reference sequence). CDR3 nucleotide sequence: TGTGCCAGTAGCCCACGGGGACTCACCCCATACAATGAGCAGTTCTTC. It translates to CASSPRGLTPYNEQFF.

The J gene is TRBJ2-5, the V gene TRBV4-2; the match to TRBD2 covers 10 bases. J lost 1 base, V lost 1 base, and 3 bases had no gene match. This CDR3 region has 16 residues. Per the germline V gene, CDR1 is LGHNA and CDR2 is YNFKEQ. CDR3 sequence (DNA): TGTGCCAGCAGCCAAGGGACTAGCGGTGTCCAAGAGACCCAGTACTTC. Translated, it gives CASSQGTSGVQETQYF.

The chain uses TRBV2 and TRBJ1-1; the match to TRBD1 covers 7 bases. There are 11 residues in the CDR3. The germline V gene has CDR1 SNHLY and CDR2 FYNNEI. The J segment lost 5 bases and the V segment lost 7 bases, leaving 1 base of the junction unmatched. In nucleotides, the CDR3 is TGTGCCAGCAAACAGGGGACTGAAGCTTTCTTT. The encoded protein is CASKQGTEAFF.

This clone was found a few times. This CDR3 reads CASSLRTGTYEQYF. For the CDR3, the DNA is TGTGCCAGCAGCTTGAGGACAGGGACCTACGAGCAGTACTTC. The chain has TRBV5-4 and TRBJ2-7; 8 positions agree with TRBD1. This CDR3 region has 14 residues. Trimming removed 1 base from V and 2 bases from J; junction bases left unmatched: 2. Germline CDR1 is SGHNT and CDR2 is YYREEE (reference sequence).

The V call is TRBV4-3, the J call TRBJ2-3, with no clear D. CDR3 length equals 17 residues. Germline V gene data show CDR1 as LGHNA and CDR2 as YSLEER. The ends were cut back, 3 bases at V and 0 bases at J, with 16 bases in the middle. The DNA of the CDR3 is TGCGCCAGCAGCCAGTTCCTCGGGTCAGCTAGCACAGATACGCAGTATTTT. This translates into CASSQFLGSASTDTQYF.

This chain joins TRBV6-5 and TRBJ1-5, with TRBD1 matching over 8 bases. V was clipped by 7 bases and J by 7 bases; unmatched bases: 12. The CDR3 totals 15 residues. Germline V lookup: CDR1 MNHEY, CDR2 SVGAGI. In nucleotides, the CDR3 is TGTGCCAGCAAAGGGCGGACAGGGACAACCCAGCCCCAGCATTTT. This translates into CASKGRTGTTQPQHF.

The chain has TRBV29-1 and TRBJ2-5; 7 nucleotides match TRBD2. The CDR3 sequence is 12 residues long. Germline V gives CDR1 SQVTM, CDR2 ANQGSEA. The V gene end was trimmed by 4 bases and the J gene end by 1 base; junction bases not matched to a gene: 0. Here the CDR3 reads CSVAGGQETQYF. The CDR3 nucleotides read TGCAGCGTTGCGGGGGGCCAAGAGACCCAGTACTTC.

CDR3 amino acids: CASSFGGTNVLTF. Written as DNA, the CDR3 is TGTGCCAGCAGCTTCGGGGGAACCAACGTCCTGACTTTC. The gene calls are TRBV7-2 and TRBJ2-6; the D gene is possibly TRBD2 (6 bases). The CDR3 has 13 amino acids. The V end was cut by 3 bases, the J end by 8 bases, with 8 bases between. Germline assignment: CDR1 SGHTA and CDR2 FQGNSA. Drawing the rest from reference TRBV7-2 and TRBJ2-6, the complete variable domain is GAGVSQSPSNKVTEKGKDVELRCDPISGHTALYWYRQSLGQGLEFLIYFQGNSAPDKSGLPSDRFSAERTGGSVSTLTIQRTQQEDSAVYLCASSFGGTNVLTFGAGSRLTVL.